The 3 T cell receptor beta chains given below trace back to one sample, sequenced in a study of blood T cell repertoires in COVID-19. Measured with immunoSEQ multiplex PCR; TCRdb has only the in-frame clones, and not every one. Among just under 45,000 clones listed, 87% were seen once. Specimen: peripheral blood. The receptors originated from a woman over 75 in a cohort sampled during active or convalescent COVID-19.

The gene calls are TRBV10-3 and TRBJ1-5, with a possible D match to TRBD1 (5 bases). V shed 0 bases and J shed 6 bases, with 12 bases lying between them. This CDR3 is 15 amino acids long. Germline V gene sequence: CDR1 ENHRY, CDR2 SYGVKD. CDR3 bases: TGTGCCATCAGTGAGTCGAATCGGGGGAGTCAGCCCCAGCATTTT. This codes for CAISESNRGSQPQHF.

The chain joins TRBV6-6 to TRBJ2-5; TRBD2 agrees at 12 bases. The CDR3 is made up of 15 amino acids. V shed 6 bases and J 5 bases; nucleotides not matched to a gene: 7. Germline lookup yields CDR1 MNHNY and CDR2 SVGAGI (reference sequence). CDR3 protein: CASRPSGTSGETQYF. DNA for the CDR3: TGTGCCAGCAGGCCCTCCGGGACTAGCGGGGAGACCCAGTACTTC.

This clone has just one count. The chain has TRBV3-1 (or the pseudogene TRBV3-2) and TRBJ1-1; D is possibly TRBD1 (5 bases). Trimming pared 0 bases from V and 1 base from J, leaving 6 bases between. This CDR3 region has 14 residues. The germline V gene has CDR1 LGHDT and CDR2 YNNKEL (reference sequence). In DNA, the CDR3 is TGTGCCAGCAGCCAAGAGCAGGGGAACACTGAAGCTTTCTTT. Protein product: CASSQEQGNTEAFF.